This TCR beta chain was captured by sequencing in a study of CD8 T cells in ankylosing spondylitis. TCRdb reprocessed the 5' RACE reads via MiXCR and lists one record per CDR3 protein. The top ten clones hold under 50% of a sample with approximately 31,000 distinct CDR3 sequences, 30% of them seen once. Comment on this clonotype: As yet, its antigen is unknown.

The CDR3 totals 13 residues. Germline values: CDR1 SQVTM, CDR2 ANQGSEA. J gave up 5 bases and V 7 bases, and 10 bases lay outside the gene matches. Study-level results: Both synovial fluid and blood in reactive arthritis had previously been reported to carry some motif variants. A TCR beta motif of under ten highly homologous variants seemed to mark ankylosing spondylitis blood.

J is TRBJ1-1 and V is TRBV29-1; 7 nucleotides match TRBD1. This receptor was identified in a male donor with ankylosing spondylitis. Sequencing used synovial fluid, either unsorted or a sorted T cell fraction (not recorded which). The CDR3 here is CSALGGERTEAFF. The CDR3 bases are TGCAGCGCACTAGGGGGCGAGAGGACTGAAGCTTTCTTT.